The present entry profiles one T cell receptor beta chain with its context. The germline CDR1 and CDR2 sequences are SEHNR and FQNEAQ (reference sequence). V was shortened by 5 bases and J by 7 bases, with 23 bases between the two germline ends. The CDR3 has 16 amino acids. This entry comes from a study of shared clonotypes between healthy human individuals. Ten immunoSEQ deep assay plates were used by the authors to sequence unsorted PBMC DNA. Libraries were prepared by immunoSEQ multiplex PCR; TCRdb keeps only in-frame clonotypes and omits some of them. The sample contains a few hundred thousand clones, around 77% of which appear only once.

This TCR derives from a middle-aged woman in good health. Some clones in this sample may be carry-over from other donors' samples. The sequenced sample consisted of PBMCs. This sequence joins TRBV7-9 and TRBJ1-2; D may be TRBD1 (6 bases). The CDR3 DNA sequence: TGTGCCAGCAGCCATAGTCTGACAGGTTTTGATTTTGGCTACACCTTC. Translating gives CASSHSLTGFDFGYTF. Full variable domain (outside the CDR3, taken from reference TRBV7-9 and TRBJ1-2): DTGVSQNPRHKITKRGQNVTFRCDPISEHNRLYWYRQTLGQGPEFLTYFQNEAQLEKSRLLSDRFSAERPKGSFSTLEIQRTEQGDSAMYLCASSHSLTGFDFGYTFGSGTRLTVV.